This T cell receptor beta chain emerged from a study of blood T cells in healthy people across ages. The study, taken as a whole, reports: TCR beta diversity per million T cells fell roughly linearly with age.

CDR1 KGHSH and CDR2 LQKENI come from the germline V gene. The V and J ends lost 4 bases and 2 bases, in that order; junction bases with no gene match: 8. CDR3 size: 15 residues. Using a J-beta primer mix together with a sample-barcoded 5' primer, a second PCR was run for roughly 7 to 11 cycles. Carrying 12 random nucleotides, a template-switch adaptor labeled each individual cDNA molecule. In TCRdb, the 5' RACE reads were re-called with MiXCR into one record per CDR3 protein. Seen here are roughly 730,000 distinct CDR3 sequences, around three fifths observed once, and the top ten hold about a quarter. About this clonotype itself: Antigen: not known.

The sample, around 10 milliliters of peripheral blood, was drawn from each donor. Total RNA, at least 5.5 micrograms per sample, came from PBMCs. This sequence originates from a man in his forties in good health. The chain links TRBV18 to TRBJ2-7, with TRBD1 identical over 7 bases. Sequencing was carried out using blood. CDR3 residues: CASSLNDRVPYEQYF. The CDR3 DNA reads TGTGCCAGCTCACTGAACGACAGGGTTCCCTACGAGCAGTACTTC.